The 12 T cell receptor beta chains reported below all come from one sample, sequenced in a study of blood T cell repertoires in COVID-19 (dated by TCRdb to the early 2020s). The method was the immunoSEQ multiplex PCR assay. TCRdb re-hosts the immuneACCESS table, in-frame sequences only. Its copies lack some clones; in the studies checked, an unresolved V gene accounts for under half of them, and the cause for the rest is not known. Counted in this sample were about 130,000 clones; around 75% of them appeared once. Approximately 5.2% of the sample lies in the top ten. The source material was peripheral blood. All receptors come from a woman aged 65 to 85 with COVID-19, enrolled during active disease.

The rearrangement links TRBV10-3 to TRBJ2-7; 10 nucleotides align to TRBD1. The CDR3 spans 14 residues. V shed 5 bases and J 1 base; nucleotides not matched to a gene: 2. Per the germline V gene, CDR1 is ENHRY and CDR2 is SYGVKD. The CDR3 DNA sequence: TGTGCCATCAGTAAGGGACAGGGGTCCTACGAGCAGTACTTC. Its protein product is CAISKGQGSYEQYF.

The CDR3 coding sequence is TGTGCCAGCAGTTTCATCCAGGGGGCGAATCAGCCCCAGCATTTT. Amino acids: CASSFIQGANQPQHF. V usage is TRBV28 and J usage is TRBJ1-5; 8 bases are shared with TRBD1. In germline, CDR1 is MDHEN, CDR2 SYDVKM. The CDR3 loop spans 15 amino acids. After removal of 3 bases from V and 4 bases from J, the junction contained 5 bases not matched to a gene.

CDR3 nucleotides: TGTGCCACCAGTGGCGGCGAACGAAATTCACCCCTCCACTTT. This sequence encodes CATSGGERNSPLHF. The genes are TRBV24-1 and TRBJ1-6, with unresolved D. Germline V lookup: CDR1 KGHDR, CDR2 SFDVKD. The CDR3 is 14 residues long. The V end was cut by 5 bases, the J end by 7 bases, with 11 bases between.

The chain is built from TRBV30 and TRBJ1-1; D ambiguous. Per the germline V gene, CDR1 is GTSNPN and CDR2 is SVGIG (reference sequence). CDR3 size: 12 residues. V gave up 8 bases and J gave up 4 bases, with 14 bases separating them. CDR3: CAGNRVLTEAFF. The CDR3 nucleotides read TGTGCCGGTAACCGGGTCCTCACTGAAGCTTTCTTT.

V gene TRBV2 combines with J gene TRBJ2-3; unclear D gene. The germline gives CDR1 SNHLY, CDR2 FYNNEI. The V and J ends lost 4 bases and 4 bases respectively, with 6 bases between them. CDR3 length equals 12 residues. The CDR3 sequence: CASSGAADTQYF. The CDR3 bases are TGTGCCAGCAGTGGAGCCGCAGATACGCAGTATTTT.

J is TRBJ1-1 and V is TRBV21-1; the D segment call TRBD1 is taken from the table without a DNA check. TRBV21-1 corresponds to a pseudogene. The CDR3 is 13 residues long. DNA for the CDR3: TGTGCCAGCAGAACCAGGCTGGCCACTGAAGCTTTCTTT. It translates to CASRTRLATEAFF.

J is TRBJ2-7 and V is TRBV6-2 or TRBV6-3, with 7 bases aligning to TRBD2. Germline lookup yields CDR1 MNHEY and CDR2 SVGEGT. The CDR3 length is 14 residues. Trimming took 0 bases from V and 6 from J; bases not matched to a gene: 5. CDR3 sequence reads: CASSYSGGTGEQYF. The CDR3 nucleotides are TGTGCCAGCAGTTACTCCGGGGGGACGGGCGAGCAGTACTTC.

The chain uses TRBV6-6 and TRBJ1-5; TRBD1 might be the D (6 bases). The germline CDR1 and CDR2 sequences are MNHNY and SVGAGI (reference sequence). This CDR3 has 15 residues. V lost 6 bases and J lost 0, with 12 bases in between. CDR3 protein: CASSWGGSSNQPQHF. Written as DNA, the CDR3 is TGTGCCAGCAGCTGGGGGGGCAGTAGCAATCAGCCCCAGCATTTT.

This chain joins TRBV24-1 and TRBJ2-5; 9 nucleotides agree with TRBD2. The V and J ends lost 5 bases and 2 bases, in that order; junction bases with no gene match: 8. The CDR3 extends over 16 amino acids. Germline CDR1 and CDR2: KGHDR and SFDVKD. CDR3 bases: TGTGCCACCAGTGCCCCCTCCCTAGCGGGGCAAGAGACCCAGTACTTC. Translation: CATSAPSLAGQETQYF.

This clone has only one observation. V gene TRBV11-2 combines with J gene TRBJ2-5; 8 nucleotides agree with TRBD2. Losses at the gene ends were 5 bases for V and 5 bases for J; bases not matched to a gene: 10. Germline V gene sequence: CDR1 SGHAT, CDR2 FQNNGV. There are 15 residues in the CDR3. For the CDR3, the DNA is TGTGCCAGCAGCCCCGCCGGGAGGGGGGGGGAGACCCAGTACTTC. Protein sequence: CASSPAGRGGETQYF.

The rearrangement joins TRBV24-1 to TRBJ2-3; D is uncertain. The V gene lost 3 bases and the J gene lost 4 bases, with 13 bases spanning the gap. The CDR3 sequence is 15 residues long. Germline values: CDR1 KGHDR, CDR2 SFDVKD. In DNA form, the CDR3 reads TGTGCCACCAGTGATACGGGTAAAATAGCAGATACGCAGTATTTT. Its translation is CATSDTGKIADTQYF.

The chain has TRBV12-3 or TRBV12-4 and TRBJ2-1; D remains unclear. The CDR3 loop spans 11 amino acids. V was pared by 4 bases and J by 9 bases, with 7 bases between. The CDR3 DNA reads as TGTGCCAGCAGTTACCAGGCTGAGCAGTTCTTC. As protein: CASSYQAEQFF.